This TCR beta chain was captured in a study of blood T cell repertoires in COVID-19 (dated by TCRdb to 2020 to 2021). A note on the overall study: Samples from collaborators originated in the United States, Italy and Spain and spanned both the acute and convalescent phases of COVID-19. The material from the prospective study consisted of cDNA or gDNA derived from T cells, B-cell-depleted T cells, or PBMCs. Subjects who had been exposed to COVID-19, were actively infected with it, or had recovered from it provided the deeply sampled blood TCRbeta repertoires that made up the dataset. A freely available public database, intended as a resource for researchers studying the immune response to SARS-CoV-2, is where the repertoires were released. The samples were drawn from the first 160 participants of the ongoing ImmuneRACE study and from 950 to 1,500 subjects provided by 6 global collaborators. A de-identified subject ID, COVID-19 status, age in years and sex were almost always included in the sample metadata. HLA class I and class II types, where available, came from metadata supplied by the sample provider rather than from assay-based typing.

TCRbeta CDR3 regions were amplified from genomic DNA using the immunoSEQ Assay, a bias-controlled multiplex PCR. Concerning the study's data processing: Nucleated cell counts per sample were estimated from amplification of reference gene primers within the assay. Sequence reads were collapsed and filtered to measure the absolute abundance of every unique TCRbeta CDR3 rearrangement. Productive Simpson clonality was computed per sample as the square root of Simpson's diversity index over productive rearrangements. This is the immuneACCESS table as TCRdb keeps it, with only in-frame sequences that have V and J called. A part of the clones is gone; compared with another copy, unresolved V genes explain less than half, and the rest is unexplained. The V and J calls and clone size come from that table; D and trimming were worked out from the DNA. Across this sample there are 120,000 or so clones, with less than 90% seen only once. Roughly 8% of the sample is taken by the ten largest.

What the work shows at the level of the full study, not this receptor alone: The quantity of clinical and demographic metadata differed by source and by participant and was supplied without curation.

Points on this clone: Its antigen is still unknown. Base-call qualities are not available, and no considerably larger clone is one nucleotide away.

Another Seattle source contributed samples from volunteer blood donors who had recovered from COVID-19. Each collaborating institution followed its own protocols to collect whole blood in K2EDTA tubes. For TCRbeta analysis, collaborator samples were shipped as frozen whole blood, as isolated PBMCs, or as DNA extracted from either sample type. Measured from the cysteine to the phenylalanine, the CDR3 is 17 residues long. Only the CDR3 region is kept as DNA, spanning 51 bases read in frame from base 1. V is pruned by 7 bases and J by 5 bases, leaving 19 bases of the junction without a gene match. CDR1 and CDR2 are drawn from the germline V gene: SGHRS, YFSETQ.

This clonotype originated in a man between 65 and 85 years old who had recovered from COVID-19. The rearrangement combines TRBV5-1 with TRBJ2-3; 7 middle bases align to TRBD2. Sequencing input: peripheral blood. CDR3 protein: CASAPPKGASGRDTQYF. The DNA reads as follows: TGCGCCAGCGCCCCTCCCAAAGGGGCTAGCGGTAGAGATACGCAGTATTTT.